These 32 T cell receptor beta chains came from one sample sequenced in a study of T cells in Graves' hyperthyroidism and ophthalmopathy. Researchers took RNA transcripts and amplified the TCR beta CDR3 regions from them. First-round RT-PCR targeting the TCR CDR3 was performed with the HTBI primer set. One entry per CDR3 protein, called by TCRdb with MiXCR from the multiplex PCR reads. The sample carries about 760,000 distinct CDR3 sequences, roughly a third recorded once. Source material: blood. These TCRs come from a woman aged 40 to 50 with Graves' hyperthyroidism.

In its sample, this clonotype was seen a few times. V is TRBV7-2 and J is TRBJ1-2; D ambiguous. Germline CDR1 reads SGHTA; CDR2 reads FQGNSA. V was shortened by 0 bases and J by 5 bases, with 16 bases between the two germline ends. The CDR3 sequence is 16 residues long. Written as DNA, the CDR3 is TGTGCCAGCAGCTTAGCGGTCGCGGAGCGGGCTTATGGCTACACCTTC. Its protein product is CASSLAVAERAYGYTF.

This clonotype has a count of ten or more. The chain couples TRBV20-1 to TRBJ2-5; the D gene is possibly TRBD1 (6 bases). The V and J ends lost 7 bases and 3 bases respectively, with 15 bases between them. Looked up from germline, CDR1 is DFQATT and CDR2 is SNEGSKA (reference sequence). The CDR3 totals 13 residues. CDR3 bases: TGCAGTGTCCTAGCAGGGGTGGAAGAGACCCAGTACTTC. Encoded protein: CSVLAGVEETQYF.

The J gene is TRBJ1-2, the V gene TRBV24-1, with D possibly matching TRBD1 (5 bases). With 7 bases removed from V and 4 bases from J, the gap between germline ends came to 12 bases. The length of the CDR3 is 13 residues. CDR1 is KGHDR and CDR2 is SFDVKD in the germline V gene. Here the CDR3 reads CATSGTERYGYTF. CDR3 coding DNA: TGTGCCACCAGCGGGACGGAACGCTATGGCTACACCTTC.

This clonotype was found a few times. J is TRBJ1-1 and V is TRBV12-3 or TRBV12-4; no firm D call. V lost 2 bases and J 1 base, leaving 8 bases between the germline ends. The CDR3 covers 14 residues. CDR3 region: CASSLQHQNTEAFF. CDR3 bases: TGTGCCAGCAGTTTACAACACCAGAACACTGAAGCTTTCTTT.

This clonotype was seen ten or more times. V and J are TRBV20-1 and TRBJ1-4; 7 nucleotides line up with TRBD1. The germline CDR1 and CDR2 sequences are DFQATT and SNEGSKA (reference sequence). The CDR3 loop spans 13 amino acids. V was clipped by 5 bases and J by 4 bases; unmatched bases: 4. The CDR3 loop reads CSASGTDNEKLFF. The CDR3 DNA reads TGCAGTGCTTCCGGGACAGATAATGAAAAACTGTTTTTT.

This clonotype was picked up many times. This rearrangement joins TRBV4-3 to TRBJ2-5, with 7 bases identical to TRBD2. The V and J ends lost 0 bases and 5 bases, in that order; junction bases with no gene match: 6. This CDR3 is built from 15 residues. The germline CDR1 and CDR2 sequences are LGHNA and YSLEER. The CDR3 sequence is CASSQDRKGGETQYF. CDR3 sequence (DNA): TGCGCCAGCAGCCAAGATCGTAAGGGAGGGGAGACCCAGTACTTC.

This clonotype was recorded a few times. The chain has TRBV7-2 and TRBJ1-3; D remains unclear. The CDR3 is made up of 14 amino acids. The V gene's germline CDR1 is SGHTA and CDR2 FQGNSA. V was clipped by 2 bases and J by 2 bases, with 7 bases between them. The CDR3 DNA reads TGTGCCAGCAGCTTATGGCGGGCTGGAAACACCATATATTTT. This translates into CASSLWRAGNTIYF.

This clonotype was detected ten times or more. CDR3 amino acids: CASSPDYPSGELFF. CDR3 coding DNA: TGCGCCAGCAGCCCGGACTACCCCTCCGGGGAGCTGTTTTTT. J is TRBJ2-2 and V is TRBV10-2; D possibly corresponds to TRBD2 (6 bases). The CDR3 is 14 amino acids. Trimming left V 6 bases short and J 6 bases short, with 14 bases between. The V gene's germline CDR1 is WSHSY and CDR2 SAAADI.

The gene calls are TRBV7-2 and TRBJ2-5; D possibly matches TRBD1 or TRBD2 (5 bases each). The CDR3 spans 14 residues. Trimming stripped 4 bases from V and 0 bases from J, with 9 bases between. CDR1 and CDR2 from the germline V gene are SGHTA and FQGNSA. The CDR3 reads CASSSGTDQETQYF. The DNA of the CDR3 is TGTGCCAGCAGCTCCGGGACGGACCAAGAGACCCAGTACTTC. The variable domain in full, completed from reference TRBV7-2 and TRBJ2-5, reads GAGVSQSPSNKVTEKGKDVELRCDPISGHTALYWYRQSLGQGLEFLIYFQGNSAPDKSGLPSDRFSAERTGGSVSTLTIQRTQQEDSAVYLCASSSGTDQETQYFGPGTRLLVL.

This clonotype was seen only a few times. The CDR3 nucleotides read TGCGCCAGCAGCTCCGGGGCCCACACCGGGGAGCTGTTTTTT. Its protein product is CASSSGAHTGELFF. This chain connects TRBV5-1 to TRBJ2-2, with D perhaps matching TRBD1 or TRBD2 (5 bases each). The CDR3 spans 14 residues. V shed 3 bases and J shed 3 bases, with 9 bases lying between them. Looked up from germline, CDR1 is SGHRS and CDR2 is YFSETQ.

This clonotype was observed a handful of times. The V call is TRBV4-1, the J call TRBJ2-5; D uncertain. The V gene's germline CDR1 is MGHRA and CDR2 YSYEKL. V lost 3 bases to trimming and J lost 8 bases, with 4 bases between them. This CDR3 contains 10 residues. The CDR3: CASSQYTQYF. The CDR3 DNA reads as TGCGCCAGCAGCCAGTATACCCAGTACTTC.

A word on this clonotype: At one boundary the junction diverges from the germline segment, which might be a read error. The rearrangement uses TRBV29-1 and TRBJ1-1; 7 bases agree with TRBD1. Germline lookup yields CDR1 SQVTM and CDR2 ANQGSEA. The CDR3 totals 16 residues. The CDR3: CSVDQGGPKGLCEGIF. Here the CDR3 DNA reads TGCAGCGTTGATCAGGGGGGGCCTAAAGGACTGTGTGAGGGGATCTTT. Based on the CDR3 plus reference TRBV29-1 and TRBJ1-1, the full variable domain is SAVISQKPSRDICQRGTSLTIQCQVDSQVTMMFWYRQQPGQSLTLIATANQGSEATYESGFVIDKFPISRPNLTFSTLTVSNMSPEDSSIYLCSVDQGGPKGLCEGIFGQGTRLTVV.

The chain has TRBV6-5 and TRBJ1-2, with D perhaps matching TRBD1 (5 bases). In germline, CDR1 is MNHEY, CDR2 SVGAGI. Trimming removed 7 bases from V and 1 base from J, with 10 bases in between. The CDR3 covers 13 residues. The CDR3 coding sequence is TGTGCCAGCATCGGGACTTTTAACTATGGCTACACCTTC. It yields the protein CASIGTFNYGYTF.

The J gene is TRBJ1-1, the V gene TRBV29-1; weak D call: TRBD1 (5 bases). Per germline, CDR1 SQVTM and CDR2 ANQGSEA. V dropped 8 bases and J dropped 4 bases, with 11 bases sitting between them. The CDR3 has 11 amino acids. The CDR3: CSISRATEAFF. The CDR3 region has the DNA TGCAGCATATCCAGGGCCACTGAAGCTTTCTTT.

The chain links TRBV5-1 to TRBJ1-1; 10 nucleotides match TRBD1. Germline values: CDR1 SGHRS, CDR2 YFSETQ. Unmatched junction bases numbered 7, after V lost 4 bases and J lost 1 base. The CDR3 extends over 16 amino acids. CDR3 region: CASSPRTGGENTEAFF. The CDR3 nucleotides are TGCGCCAGCAGCCCGCGGACAGGGGGGGAGAACACTGAAGCTTTCTTT.

This chain joins TRBV2 and TRBJ1-6; 8 bases match TRBD1. The germline gives CDR1 SNHLY, CDR2 FYNNEI. The CDR3 consists of 14 residues. The trim removed 5 bases at V and 10 bases at J, leaving 7 bases unmatched. In nucleotides, the CDR3 is TGTGCCAGCAGTACAGGGGGGTTTAGGTCACCCCTCCACTTT. This gives the protein CASSTGGFRSPLHF.

This clonotype came up many times. The gene calls are TRBV24-1 and TRBJ2-2; D possibly corresponds to TRBD1 (6 bases). Germline assignment: CDR1 KGHDR and CDR2 SFDVKD. The germline V and J ends were trimmed by 0 bases and 5 bases, with 15 bases remaining between them. The length of the CDR3 is 17 residues. CDR3 DNA sequence: TGTGCCACCAGTGATTTGCCCCAGGGGATGGGGACCGGGGAGCTGTTTTTT. It encodes CATSDLPQGMGTGELFF.

A few counts support this clonotype. This chain links TRBV7-2 with TRBJ1-5, with D possibly TRBD1 on 5 matching bases. The germline gives CDR1 SGHTA, CDR2 FQGNSA. The CDR3 runs 15 residues. V lost 5 bases to trimming and J lost 3 bases, with 14 bases between them. CDR3 DNA: TGTGCCAGCAGCCAAGGAGCGGGGGTCAATCAGCCCCAGCATTTT. Amino acids: CASSQGAGVNQPQHF.

This clonotype was observed many times. The chain joins TRBV2 to TRBJ1-2; 8 bases line up with TRBD1. Looked up from germline, CDR1 is SNHLY and CDR2 is FYNNEI. The CDR3 length is 14 residues. Losses at the gene ends were 5 bases for V and 2 bases for J; bases not matched to a gene: 4. CDR3 sequence: CASSKDRGNYGYTF. The CDR3 DNA reads TGTGCCAGCAGTAAAGACAGGGGAAACTATGGCTACACCTTC.

The chain combines TRBV15 with TRBJ1-3, with a tentative D call TRBD1 (6 bases). The CDR3 loop spans 17 amino acids. The V end was cut by 3 bases, the J end by 2 bases, with 17 bases between. Germline assignment: CDR1 LNHNV and CDR2 YYDKDF (reference sequence). CDR3 bases: TGTGCCACCAGCAGTAGGCAGGGACACCTCCCTGGAAACACCATATATTTT. Translating it yields CATSSRQGHLPGNTIYF.

This chain connects TRBV29-1 to TRBJ1-1; D gene uncertain. The CDR3 totals 13 residues. Per germline, CDR1 SQVTM and CDR2 ANQGSEA. V lost 8 bases to trimming and J lost 4 bases, with 17 bases between them. The CDR3 region is CSSALGTGTEAFF. Here the CDR3 DNA reads TGCAGCTCCGCCTTAGGAACTGGCACTGAAGCTTTCTTT.

This clonotype was seen ten or more times. The chain has TRBV5-6 and TRBJ2-5, with a weak D call TRBD2 (5 bases). The V gene's germline CDR1 is SGHDT and CDR2 YYEEEE. V was trimmed by 7 bases and J by 2 bases, leaving 9 bases between them. The CDR3 has 12 residues. The CDR3 reads CASRDIQETQYF. The CDR3 DNA follows: TGTGCCAGCCGGGATATTCAAGAGACCCAGTACTTC.

The chain has TRBV10-3 and TRBJ1-4; D unresolved. The germline CDR1 and CDR2 sequences are ENHRY and SYGVKD. Trimming stripped 8 bases from V and 5 bases from J, with 15 bases between. The CDR3 totals 14 residues. The CDR3 DNA follows: TGTGCCATCCTGGAGGCCGACTACAATGAAAAACTGTTTTTT. Translation gives CAILEADYNEKLFF.

This clonotype was recorded at least ten times. The genes are TRBV2 and TRBJ1-5; D uncertain. Germline values: CDR1 SNHLY, CDR2 FYNNEI. The CDR3 has 14 amino acids. Between the trimmed V and J ends, which lost 6 bases and 5 bases, there was a span of 14 bases. This CDR3 reads CASRKEAGYQPQHF. The CDR3 nucleotides are TGTGCCAGCAGAAAGGAGGCAGGTTATCAGCCCCAGCATTTT.

This clonotype was seen a few times. The rearrangement uses TRBV6-2 or TRBV6-3 and TRBJ1-1; D gene uncertain. The V end lost 8 bases, the J end lost 6 bases, and 16 bases lay between the germline ends. The CDR3 runs to 13 residues. Germline CDR1 is MNHEY and CDR2 is SVGEGT. The CDR3 nucleotides are TGTGCCAGCTTCTATTCTCGGGAGGCTGAAGCTTTCTTT. Amino acids: CASFYSREAEAFF.

This clonotype was counted many times. This rearrangement joins TRBV7-9 to TRBJ1-2, with D possibly matching TRBD1 (5 bases). V lost 5 bases and J 4 bases, leaving 11 bases between the germline ends. This CDR3 is 13 amino acids long. The germline V gene encodes CDR1 SEHNR and CDR2 FQNEAQ (reference sequence). This CDR3 reads CASSVRGAYGYTF. The CDR3 DNA is TGTGCCAGCAGCGTAAGGGGAGCCTATGGCTACACCTTC.

This clonotype occurred many times. The chain uses TRBV27 and TRBJ1-5; D is ambiguous. The CDR3 covers 14 residues. Looked up from germline, CDR1 is MNHEY and CDR2 is SMNVEV (reference sequence). V was pared by 0 bases and J by 3 bases, with 6 bases between. CDR3 region: CASSLSGLNQPQHF. In DNA, the CDR3 is TGTGCCAGCAGTTTATCAGGGCTCAATCAGCCCCAGCATTTT.

The gene calls are TRBV4-2 and TRBJ2-2; D is ambiguous. Germline loops: CDR1 LGHNA, CDR2 YNFKEQ. The CDR3 sequence is 16 residues long. V was shortened by 0 bases and J by 4 bases, with 12 bases between the two germline ends. The CDR3 spells CASSQDSLTGTGELFF. The CDR3 DNA follows: TGTGCCAGCAGCCAAGATAGCCTGACTGGCACCGGGGAGCTGTTTTTT.

This clonotype has a count of ten or more. The chain recombines TRBV10-2 with TRBJ1-6; a weak D match, TRBD1 (6 bases). CDR3 size: 13 residues. Germline CDR1 reads WSHSY; CDR2 reads SAAADI. Between the trimmed V and J ends, which lost 6 bases and 9 bases, there was a span of 12 bases. CDR3 protein: CASRGQAGSPLHF. The DNA for the CDR3 is TGCGCCAGCAGGGGACAAGCAGGTTCACCCCTCCACTTT.

This clonotype was seen ten or more times. The V and J genes are TRBV19 and TRBJ1-6, with D possibly being TRBD1 (5 bases). CDR1 is LNHDA, CDR2 SQIVND, per germline (reference sequence). The CDR3 has 16 residues. Trimming cost V 3 bases and J 8 bases, with 17 bases left between them. The CDR3 protein is CASSIQQAREDSPLHF. The CDR3 region has the DNA TGTGCCAGTAGTATCCAACAGGCAAGGGAGGATTCACCCCTCCACTTT. Filled out from reference TRBV19 and TRBJ1-6, the complete variable domain reads DGGITQSPKYLFRKEGQNVTLSCEQNLNHDAMYWYRQDPGQGLRLIYYSQIVNDFQKGDIAEGYSVSREKKESFPLTVTSAQKNPTAFYLCASSIQQAREDSPLHFGNGTRLTVT.

This clonotype appeared many times. The chain employs TRBV29-1 and TRBJ1-4; D gene unclear. V dropped 1 base and J dropped 10 bases, with 10 bases sitting between them. The CDR3 covers 12 residues. From germline, CDR1 is SQVTM and CDR2 ANQGSEA. CDR3 protein: CSVEGSRGKLFF. CDR3 coding DNA: TGCAGCGTTGAAGGATCACGGGGAAAACTGTTTTTT. Full variable domain (remainder filled in from reference TRBV29-1 and TRBJ1-4): SAVISQKPSRDICQRGTSLTIQCQVDSQVTMMFWYRQQPGQSLTLIATANQGSEATYESGFVIDKFPISRPNLTFSTLTVSNMSPEDSSIYLCSVEGSRGKLFFGSGTQLSVL.

This sequence joins TRBV6-5 and TRBJ2-5; no clear D gene. The length of the CDR3 is 16 residues. V lost 2 bases and J 5 bases, leaving 18 bases between the germline ends. Germline V gene lookup returns CDR1 MNHEY and CDR2 SVGAGI. The CDR3 loop reads CASSYRDIRGAETQYF. The CDR3 bases are TGTGCCAGCAGTTACAGGGATATACGCGGTGCGGAGACCCAGTACTTC.